This TCR beta chain derives from a study of T cells after yellow fever vaccination. TCRdb reprocessed the 5' RACE reads via MiXCR and lists one record per CDR3 protein. The data show fewer than 400,000 distinct CDR3 sequences, roughly 10% seen once. The CDR3 sequence is 15 residues long. Trimming took off 5 bases at V and 0 bases at J, with 14 bases between the two ends. Per germline, CDR1 DFQATT and CDR2 SNEGSKA (reference sequence). Source: CD4+ T cells sorted from PBMCs, taken 45 days after the yellow fever booster vaccination. The clonotype was recovered from a man between 18 and 29 years old who received the YFV17D yellow fever vaccine. The chain is built from TRBV20-1 and TRBJ2-4, with a possible D match to TRBD2 (6 bases). CDR3 in DNA: TGCAGTGCTCCCGGGCTGGGACTAGCCAAAAACATTCAGTACTTC. Translation gives CSAPGLGLAKNIQYF.